This entry describes one T cell receptor (beta chain). The CDR3 runs 14 residues. The germline gives CDR1 SEHNR, CDR2 FQNEAQ (reference sequence). V was cut by 5 bases and J by 2 bases, with 11 bases left in between. TCRdb keeps only in-frame clones here, not all; method: immunoSEQ multiplex PCR. This sample has 170,000 or so clones, with around 90% found just once. These data originate in a study of blood T cell repertoires in COVID-19. This receptor was taken from a man aged 35 to 55 with active or convalescent COVID-19. Sequenced: peripheral blood. The V and J genes are TRBV7-9 and TRBJ2-3; weak D call: TRBD1 (6 bases). The CDR3 loop is CASSPGDLTDTQYF. The CDR3 bases are TGTGCCAGCAGCCCAGGGGACCTCACAGATACGCAGTATTTT.